Listed below are T cell receptor beta chains from one sample, sequenced in a study of OX40 agonist ivuxolimab in advanced cancers. TCRdb's copy holds only in-frame clones and misses some; the assay was immunoSEQ multiplex PCR. The sample holds roughly 57,000 clones, roughly 80% seen once. This sample comprised CD4+ or CD8+ T cells sorted from blood, obtained in a trial of the OX40 agonist ivuxolimab. Receptor source: an adult with an advanced solid tumor such as melanoma, head and neck, liver or kidney cancer. CDR3s include the opening cysteine and the closing phenylalanine or tryptophan. Each record gives: D gene, J gene, clone size, V gene, CDR3 DNA, CDR3 protein. A D gene is named only where the DNA matches it firmly. A row's size may be missing; if present it is once, few, many or a size class.

D: -; J: TRBJ1-2; size: -; V: TRBV7-9; DNA: TGTGCCAGCAGCTTTACAGGGTGGGGCTACACCTTC; CDR3: CASSFTGWGYTF
D: -; J: TRBJ1-5; size: -; V: TRBV6-5; DNA: TGTGCCAGCAGCCTGGGGGGAAATAGCAATCAGCCCCAGCATTTT; CDR3: CASSLGGNSNQPQHF
D: TRBD1; J: TRBJ1-1; size: -; V: TRBV5-1; DNA: TGCGCCAGCAGCTTAACAGGGGACACTGAAGCTTTCTTT; CDR3: CASSLTGDTEAFF
D: -; J: TRBJ1-6; size: once; V: TRBV6-5; DNA: TGTGCCAGCAGTTATCGGCAGACGAATAATTCACCCCTCCACTTT; CDR3: CASSYRQTNNSPLHF
D: TRBD1; J: TRBJ2-1; size: -; V: TRBV18; DNA: TGTGCCAGCTCACCCAACCGGGACAGGGGTAACAATGAGCAGTTCTTC; CDR3: CASSPNRDRGNNEQFF
D: TRBD1; J: TRBJ1-1; size: -; V: TRBV10-3; DNA: TGTGCCACTCAACCCGGACAGGGGAGCGGGTTGGTTGAAGCTTTCTTT; CDR3: CATQPGQGSGLVEAFF
D: -; J: TRBJ2-1; size: few; V: TRBV5-8; DNA: TGTGCCAGCAGCTTTTCGGGCCATGAGCAGTTCTTC; CDR3: CASSFSGHEQFF
D: -; J: TRBJ1-5; size: -; V: TRBV28; DNA: TGTGCCAGCAGTCCGAGGGGAGTAGCAAATCAGCCCCAGCATTTT; CDR3: CASSPRGVANQPQHF
D: -; J: TRBJ1-2; size: -; V: TRBV4-1; DNA: TGCGCCAGCAGCCAAGCAATGGCAGATTTAATGAACTATGGCTACACCTTC; CDR3: CASSQAMADLMNYGYTF
D: -; J: TRBJ2-1; size: -; V: TRBV6-1; DNA: TGTGCCAGCAGTGAACCGGGACTGAAGAATGAGCAGTTCTTC; CDR3: CASSEPGLKNEQFF
D: -; J: TRBJ2-5; size: -; V: TRBV6-5; DNA: TGTGCCAGCCAGAAGGACCGTCGCTTTGGGGCCCAGTACTTC; CDR3: CASQKDRRFGAQYF
D: TRBD1; J: TRBJ1-6; size: once; V: TRBV5-6; DNA: TGTGCCAGCAGCCCCCGACAGGGGGCTATTTCACCCCTCCACTTT; CDR3: CASSPRQGAISPLHF
D: TRBD2; J: TRBJ2-7; size: -; V: TRBV10-1; DNA: TGCGCCAGCAGTGAAGTATCCGGGACTAGCGGCCTCTACGAGCAGTACTTC; CDR3: CASSEVSGTSGLYEQYF
D: -; J: TRBJ1-1; size: -; V: TRBV7-2; DNA: TGTGCCAGCAGCTTGGAGGGGAACACTGAAGCTTTCTTT; CDR3: CASSLEGNTEAFF
D: TRBD2; J: TRBJ2-1; size: -; V: TRBV7-3; DNA: TGTGCCAGCAGTATCGTAGCGGGTGGTGAGCAGTTCTTC; CDR3: CASSIVAGGEQFF
D: -; J: TRBJ1-6; size: -; V: TRBV28; DNA: TGTGCCAGCAGTCCCGGGGACGGTGGTTGGGCGGATTCACCCCTCCACTTT; CDR3: CASSPGDGGWADSPLHF
D: TRBD2; J: TRBJ2-1; size: -; V: TRBV11-2; DNA: TGTGCCAGCAGCTTAGCTCTAGCGGGAGGGTGGTACAATGAGCAGTTCTTC; CDR3: CASSLALAGGWYNEQFF
D: -; J: TRBJ2-7; size: -; V: TRBV10-2; DNA: TGCGCCAGCAGTATCGGGGCTGGTCCGGAGCAGTACTTC; CDR3: CASSIGAGPEQYF
D: -; J: TRBJ1-1; size: once; V: TRBV7-9; DNA: TGTGCCAGCAGCTTAGACCGGACCGGCGGCACTGAAGCTTTCTTT; CDR3: CASSLDRTGGTEAFF
D: -; J: TRBJ1-1; size: -; V: TRBV5-1; DNA: TGCGCCAGCAGCCTATCACAGGGTAGAGCTTTCTTT; CDR3: CASSLSQGRAFF
D: -; J: TRBJ2-7; size: -; V: TRBV6-1; DNA: TGTGCCAGCAGCGCCTCCGGGACCGGGGATTACGAGCAGTACTTC; CDR3: CASSASGTGDYEQYF
D: -; J: TRBJ1-1; size: -; V: TRBV7-9; DNA: TGTGCCAGCAGCACCCCGAACACTGAAGCTTTCTTT; CDR3: CASSTPNTEAFF
D: -; J: TRBJ2-3; size: once; V: TRBV5-4; DNA: TGTGCCAGCGGAGCACCCAACACAGATACGCAGTATTTT; CDR3: CASGAPNTDTQYF
D: TRBD1; J: TRBJ1-5; size: -; V: TRBV27; DNA: TGTGCCAGCAGTTACAGGGGGCTGCCGTATAGCAATCAGCCCCAGCATTTT; CDR3: CASSYRGLPYSNQPQHF
D: -; J: TRBJ2-3; size: once; V: TRBV30; DNA: TGTGCCTGGAGTTTCACAGATACGCAGTATTTT; CDR3: CAWSFTDTQYF
D: TRBD2; J: TRBJ2-2; size: -; V: TRBV9; DNA: TGTGCCAGCAGCGTAACCGGGACTAGCGCCGGCGGGGAGCTGTTTTTT; CDR3: CASSVTGTSAGGELFF
D: -; J: TRBJ2-5; size: -; V: TRBV18; DNA: TGTGCCAGCTCACCAACGTTTTGGGCCCAAGAGACCCAGTACTTC; CDR3: CASSPTFWAQETQYF
D: -; J: TRBJ1-1; size: -; V: TRBV11-2; DNA: TGTGCCAGCAGCTTAGGGTGGACGGCTTTCTTT; CDR3: CASSLGWTAFF
D: TRBD2; J: TRBJ2-2; size: -; V: TRBV7-9; DNA: TGTGCCAGCAGCTTACCCCTAGCGGGCACCGGGGAGCTGTTTTTT; CDR3: CASSLPLAGTGELFF
D: TRBD1; J: TRBJ2-2; size: once; V: TRBV5-1; DNA: TGCGCCAGCAGCCACCGGGACAGGGGTGTATTCGGGGAGCTGTTTTTT; CDR3: CASSHRDRGVFGELFF
D: -; J: TRBJ1-6; size: few; V: TRBV5-1; DNA: TGCGCCAGCAGCTTGGTAGGGGTGGATTCACCCCTCCACTTT; CDR3: CASSLVGVDSPLHF
D: -; J: TRBJ2-1; size: -; V: TRBV6-6; DNA: TGTGCCACCAAGCTAAAACAGCACAATGAGCAGTTCTTC; CDR3: CATKLKQHNEQFF
D: TRBD2; J: TRBJ2-1; size: once; V: TRBV6-5; DNA: TGTGCCAGCGGGCTAGCGGGAGTCCGCGAGCAGTTCTTC; CDR3: CASGLAGVREQFF
D: -; J: TRBJ1-1; size: once; V: TRBV14; DNA: TGTGCCAGCAGCCAAGATCGGCAGCCATTCACTGAAGCTTTCTTT; CDR3: CASSQDRQPFTEAFF
D: -; J: TRBJ2-1; size: few; V: TRBV11-2; DNA: TGTGCCAGCAGCTTAGAGGGGAGCCGGTACAATGAGCAGTTCTTC; CDR3: CASSLEGSRYNEQFF
D: TRBD1; J: TRBJ2-3; size: once; V: TRBV6-1; DNA: TGTGCCAGCAGTGAAGGACAGGGGGCAGATACGCAGTATTTT; CDR3: CASSEGQGADTQYF
D: -; J: TRBJ2-5; size: -; V: TRBV30; DNA: TGTGCCTGGAGTGTTTTGGGGCGGGAGACCCAGTACTTC; CDR3: CAWSVLGRETQYF
D: TRBD2; J: TRBJ2-3; size: -; V: TRBV11-2; DNA: TGTGCCAGCAGCCGGCTCAGCGGGGCACCCACAGATACGCAGTATTTT; CDR3: CASSRLSGAPTDTQYF
D: -; J: TRBJ1-1; size: -; V: TRBV6-1; DNA: TGTGCCAGCAACCGGGGGGACACTGAAGCTTTCTTT; CDR3: CASNRGDTEAFF
D: TRBD1; J: TRBJ2-1; size: -; V: TRBV15; DNA: TGTGCCACCAGCAGGGGGACAGACTATCCCACAACATCGGATGAGCAGTTCTTC; CDR3: CATSRGTDYPTTSDEQFF
D: -; J: TRBJ2-1; size: -; V: TRBV9; DNA: TGTGCCAGCAGCGGCCGCGGGATTTCCTACAATGAGCAGTTCTTC; CDR3: CASSGRGISYNEQFF
D: -; J: TRBJ1-4; size: -; V: TRBV15; DNA: TGTGCCACCAGCACGGACCTGAGTGAAAAACTGTTTTTT; CDR3: CATSTDLSEKLFF
D: -; J: TRBJ2-2; size: -; V: TRBV19; DNA: TGTGCCAGTCAGGGGTCGGGAACAGCCGGGGAGCTGTTTTTT; CDR3: CASQGSGTAGELFF
D: -; J: TRBJ1-2; size: -; V: TRBV15; DNA: TGTGCCACCAGCAGAGGGGACGGAAACTATGGCTACACCTTC; CDR3: CATSRGDGNYGYTF
D: TRBD2; J: TRBJ2-1; size: -; V: TRBV10-3; DNA: TGTGCCATCAGCGGACTAGCGGAAGGGGATGAGCAGTTCTTC; CDR3: CAISGLAEGDEQFF
D: -; J: TRBJ1-2; size: -; V: TRBV27; DNA: TGTGCCAGCAGGGCCGGGCCTCACTATGGCTACACCTTC; CDR3: CASRAGPHYGYTF
D: TRBD1; J: TRBJ1-3; size: -; V: TRBV5-6; DNA: TGTGCCAGCCACCCCCAGGGGGCGAGGAACACCATATATTTT; CDR3: CASHPQGARNTIYF
D: TRBD1; J: TRBJ1-2; size: -; V: TRBV28; DNA: TGTGCCAGCAGTCCAGGGGGCGCGAGTAATGGCTACACCTTC; CDR3: CASSPGGASNGYTF
D: -; J: TRBJ2-3; size: -; V: TRBV11-3; DNA: TGTGCCAGCAGCGGGGCCCAGGGGATCAACGATACGCAGTATTTT; CDR3: CASSGAQGINDTQYF
D: -; J: TRBJ1-1; size: once; V: TRBV7-8; DNA: TGTGCCAGCAGCTCCTCTAGCAGGGATACTGAAGCTTTCTTT; CDR3: CASSSSSRDTEAFF
D: -; J: TRBJ1-3; size: -; V: TRBV6-6; DNA: TGTGCCAGCAGTTACCCCGATGGAAACACCATATATTTT; CDR3: CASSYPDGNTIYF
D: TRBD2; J: TRBJ2-1; size: -; V: TRBV28; DNA: TGTGCCAGCAGTTCAAATTCCGGGACTAGCGGGATCGGTGAGCAGTTCTTC; CDR3: CASSSNSGTSGIGEQFF
D: TRBD2; J: TRBJ2-7; size: -; V: TRBV9; DNA: TGTGCCAGCAGCGTAGGAGGTGCTGGGACTAGCGGGAGCGAGCAGTACTTC; CDR3: CASSVGGAGTSGSEQYF
D: -; J: TRBJ2-7; size: -; V: TRBV28; DNA: TGTGCCAGCAGTTCATACTACGAGCAGTACTTC; CDR3: CASSSYYEQYF
D: -; J: TRBJ2-2; size: once; V: TRBV6-6; DNA: TGTGCCAGCAGTGCGCAACGGTACACCGGGGAGCTGTTTTTT; CDR3: CASSAQRYTGELFF
D: -; J: TRBJ1-5; size: -; V: TRBV6-5; DNA: TGTGCCAGCAGTACAGGGATCGTTCATCATTTT; CDR3: CASSTGIVHHF
D: TRBD1; J: TRBJ1-6; size: -; V: TRBV30; DNA: TGTGCCTGGAGGGGGACAGGGCGAATTTCACCCCTCCACTTT; CDR3: CAWRGTGRISPLHF